The clone carrying this TCR beta chain has more than one count but fewer than ten. The antigen is not known. The data originate from a study of T cells after yellow fever vaccination. The study, taken as a whole, reports: Once the booster was given, most primary-vaccination clones reappeared, at approximately 97% for CD4 and roughly 90% for CD8. The CD4 and CD8 compartments had a small share of their clonotypes in common.

UMIs and a universal primer site were added when TCR cDNA was made by 5'RACE template switching. MiXCR was run by TCRdb on the 5' RACE reads, yielding one entry per CDR3 protein. Among under 400,000 distinct CDR3 sequences, about an eighth were seen once, and the ten largest hold approximately 3.4%. The CDR3 runs to 14 residues. Trimming removed 3 bases at V and 6 bases at J, with 12 bases between. Germline-derived CDR1 and CDR2 are MNHNY and SVGAGI (reference sequence). The receptor comes from a man aged 18 to 30 who received the YFV17D yellow fever vaccine. The chain employs TRBV6-6 and TRBJ2-1, with D possibly called TRBD1 or TRBD2 (6 bases each). The material was CD4+ T cells sorted from PBMCs, obtained 15 days after the yellow fever booster vaccination. The chain's CDR3 is CASSYGGLPNEQFF. CDR3 sequence (DNA): TGTGCCAGCAGTTATGGGGGGCTTCCCAATGAGCAGTTCTTC.